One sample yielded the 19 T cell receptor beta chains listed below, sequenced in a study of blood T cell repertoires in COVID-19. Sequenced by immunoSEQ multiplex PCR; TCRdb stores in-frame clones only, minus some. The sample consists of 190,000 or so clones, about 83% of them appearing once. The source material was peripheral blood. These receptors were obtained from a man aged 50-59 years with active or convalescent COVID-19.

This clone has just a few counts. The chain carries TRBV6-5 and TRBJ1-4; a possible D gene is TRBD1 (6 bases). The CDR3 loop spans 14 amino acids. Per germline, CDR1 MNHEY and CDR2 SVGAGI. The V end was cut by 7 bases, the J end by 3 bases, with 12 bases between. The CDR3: CASNHRASNEKLFF. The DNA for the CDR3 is TGTGCCAGCAATCACAGGGCGTCTAATGAAAAACTGTTTTTT.

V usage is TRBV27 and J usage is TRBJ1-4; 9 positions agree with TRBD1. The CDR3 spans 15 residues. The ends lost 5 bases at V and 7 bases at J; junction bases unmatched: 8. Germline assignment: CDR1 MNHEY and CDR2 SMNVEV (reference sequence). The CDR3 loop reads CASSLTGTGIEKLFF. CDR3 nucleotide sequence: TGTGCCAGCAGTCTAACCGGGACAGGGATTGAAAAACTGTTTTTT.

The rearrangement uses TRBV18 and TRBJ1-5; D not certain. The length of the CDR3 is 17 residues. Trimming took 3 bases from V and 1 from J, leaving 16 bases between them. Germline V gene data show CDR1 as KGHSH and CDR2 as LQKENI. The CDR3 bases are TGTGCCAGCTCACCCTACCAATCGGGTGGGAGCAATCAGCCCCAGCATTTT. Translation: CASSPYQSGGSNQPQHF.

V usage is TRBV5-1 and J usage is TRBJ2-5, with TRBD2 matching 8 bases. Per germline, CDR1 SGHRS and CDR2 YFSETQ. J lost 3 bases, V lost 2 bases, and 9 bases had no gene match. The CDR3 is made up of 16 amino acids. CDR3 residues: CASSFSSGGAKETQYF. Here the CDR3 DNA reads TGCGCCAGCAGCTTCAGCTCGGGGGGGGCCAAAGAGACCCAGTACTTC.

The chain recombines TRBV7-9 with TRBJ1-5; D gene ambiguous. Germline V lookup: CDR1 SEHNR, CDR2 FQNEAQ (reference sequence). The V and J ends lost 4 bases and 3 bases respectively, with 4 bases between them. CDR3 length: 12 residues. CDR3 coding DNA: TGTGCCAGCAGCTCCCTCAATCAGCCCCAGCATTTT. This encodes CASSSLNQPQHF.

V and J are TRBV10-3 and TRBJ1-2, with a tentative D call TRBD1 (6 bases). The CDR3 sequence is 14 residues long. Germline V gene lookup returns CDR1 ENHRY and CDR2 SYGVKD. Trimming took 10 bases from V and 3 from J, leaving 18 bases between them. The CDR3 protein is CATRETGGYYGYTF. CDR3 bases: TGTGCCACCAGGGAGACAGGCGGCTACTATGGCTACACCTTC.

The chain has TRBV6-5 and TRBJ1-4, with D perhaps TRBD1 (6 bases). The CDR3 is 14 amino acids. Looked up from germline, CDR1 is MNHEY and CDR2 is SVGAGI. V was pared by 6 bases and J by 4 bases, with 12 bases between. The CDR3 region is CASSRGLGNEKLFF. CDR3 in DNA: TGTGCCAGCAGCAGGGGTCTGGGTAATGAAAAACTGTTTTTT.

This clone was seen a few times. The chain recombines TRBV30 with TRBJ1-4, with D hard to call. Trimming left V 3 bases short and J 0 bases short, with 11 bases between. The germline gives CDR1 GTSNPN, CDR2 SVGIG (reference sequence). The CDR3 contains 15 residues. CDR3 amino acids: CAWSPERATNEKLFF. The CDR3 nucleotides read TGTGCCTGGAGCCCAGAGCGGGCAACTAATGAAAAACTGTTTTTT.

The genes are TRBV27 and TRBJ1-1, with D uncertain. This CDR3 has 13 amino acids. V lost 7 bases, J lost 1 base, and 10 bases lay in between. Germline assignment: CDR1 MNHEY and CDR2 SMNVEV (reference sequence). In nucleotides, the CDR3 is TGTGCCAGCACCAGGAAGCCGAACACTGAAGCTTTCTTT. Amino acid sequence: CASTRKPNTEAFF.

In nucleotides, the CDR3 is TGTGCCACCAGCAAGGGGTTGGGAATGGAGACCCAGTACTTC. It is translated as CATSKGLGMETQYF. This chain connects TRBV15 to TRBJ2-5, with TRBD1 as a possible D gene (5 bases). The CDR3 spans 14 residues. V shed 4 bases and J shed 5 bases, with 14 bases lying between them. The germline CDR1 and CDR2 sequences are LNHNV and YYDKDF (reference sequence). Full variable domain (rest looked up from reference TRBV15 and TRBJ2-5): DAMVIQNPRYQVTQFGKPVTLSCSQTLNHNVMYWYQQKSSQAPKLLFHYYDKDFNNEADTPDNFQSRRPNTSFCFLDIRSPGLGDTAMYLCATSKGLGMETQYFGPGTRLLVL.

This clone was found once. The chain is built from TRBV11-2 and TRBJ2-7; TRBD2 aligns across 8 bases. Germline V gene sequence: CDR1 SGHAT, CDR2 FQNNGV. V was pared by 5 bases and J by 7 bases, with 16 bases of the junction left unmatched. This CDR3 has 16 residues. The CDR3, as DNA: TGTGCCAGCAGCGTAACCCACGGGGGGGGCCTGGGAGAGCAGTACTTC. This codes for CASSVTHGGGLGEQYF.

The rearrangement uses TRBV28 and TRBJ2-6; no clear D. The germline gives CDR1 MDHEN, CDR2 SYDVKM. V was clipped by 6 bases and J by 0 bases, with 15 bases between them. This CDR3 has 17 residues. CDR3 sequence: CASSPLYGSSGANVLTF. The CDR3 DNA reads TGTGCCAGCAGCCCATTATACGGTAGCTCTGGGGCCAACGTCCTGACTTTC.

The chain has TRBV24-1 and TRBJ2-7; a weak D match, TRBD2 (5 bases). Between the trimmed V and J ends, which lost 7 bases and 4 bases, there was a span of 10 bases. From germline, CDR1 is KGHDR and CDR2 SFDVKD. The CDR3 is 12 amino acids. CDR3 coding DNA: TGTGCCACCAGGTGGAGGTTTTACGAGCAGTACTTC. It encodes CATRWRFYEQYF.

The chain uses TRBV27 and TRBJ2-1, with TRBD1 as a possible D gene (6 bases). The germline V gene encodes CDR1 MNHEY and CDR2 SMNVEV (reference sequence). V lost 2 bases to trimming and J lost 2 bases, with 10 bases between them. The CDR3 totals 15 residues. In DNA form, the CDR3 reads TGTGCCAGCAGTTTAGGGGGCCCTCCCTACAATGAGCAGTTCTTC. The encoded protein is CASSLGGPPYNEQFF.

As DNA, the CDR3 is TGTGCCACCCACCGGTTGGGCGGGGCGAGCACAGATACGCAGTATTTT. Protein sequence: CATHRLGGASTDTQYF. V and J are TRBV10-3 and TRBJ2-3; D might be TRBD2 (6 bases). The CDR3 extends over 16 amino acids. The germline V gene has CDR1 ENHRY and CDR2 SYGVKD. Trimming removed 10 bases at V and 0 bases at J, with 20 bases between.

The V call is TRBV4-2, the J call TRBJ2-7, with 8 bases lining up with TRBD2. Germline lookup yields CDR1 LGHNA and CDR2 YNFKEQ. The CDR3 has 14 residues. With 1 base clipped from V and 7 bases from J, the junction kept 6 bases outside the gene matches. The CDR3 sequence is CASSQAAGVREQYF. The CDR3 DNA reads TGTGCCAGCAGCCAAGCAGCGGGAGTGAGAGAGCAGTACTTC.

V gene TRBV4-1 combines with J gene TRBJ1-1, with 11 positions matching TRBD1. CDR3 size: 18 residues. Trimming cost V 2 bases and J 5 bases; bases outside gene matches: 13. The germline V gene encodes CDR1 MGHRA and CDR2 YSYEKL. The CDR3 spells CASSQPLITGTGGTEAFF. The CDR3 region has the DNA TGCGCCAGCAGCCAACCCCTAATCACCGGGACAGGGGGAACTGAAGCTTTCTTT.

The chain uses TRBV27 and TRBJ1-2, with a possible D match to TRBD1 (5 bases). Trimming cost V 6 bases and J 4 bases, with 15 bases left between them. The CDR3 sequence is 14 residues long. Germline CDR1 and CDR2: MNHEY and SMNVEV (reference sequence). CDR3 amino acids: CASRLEGGAYGYTF. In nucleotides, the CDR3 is TGTGCCAGCAGGCTGGAGGGTGGGGCCTATGGCTACACCTTC.

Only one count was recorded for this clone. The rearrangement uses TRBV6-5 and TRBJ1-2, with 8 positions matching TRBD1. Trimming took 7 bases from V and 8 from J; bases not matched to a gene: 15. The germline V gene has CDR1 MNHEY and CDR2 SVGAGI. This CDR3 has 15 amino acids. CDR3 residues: CASMGQAPGSRGYTF. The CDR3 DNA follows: TGTGCCAGCATGGGACAGGCCCCTGGAAGCCGGGGCTACACCTTC.